This is a list of T cell receptor beta chains from one sample in a study of early T cells in non-severe SARS-CoV-2 infection. TCRdb re-analysed the 5' RACE reads in MiXCR, keeping a single row per CDR3 protein. Among under 60,000 distinct CDR3 sequences listed, approximately 5.6% were seen once. The sequenced material came from whole blood. The receptors come from an adult who was a healthcare worker with PCR-confirmed SARS-CoV-2 infection or an uninfected control (not recorded which). CDR3s include the opening cysteine and the closing phenylalanine or tryptophan. Each record gives: D gene, clone size, V gene, J gene, CDR3 DNA, CDR3 protein. A D gene is named only where the DNA matches it firmly. Clone size is not always given. Where it is, it says once, few, many or a class for expanded clones.

.	many	TRBV5-4	TRBJ2-6	TGTGCCAGCAGCGTCAGCCACAGACAGGTATACGGGGCCAACGTCCTGACTTTC	CASSVSHRQVYGANVLTF
.	.	TRBV12-3/TRBV12-4	TRBJ2-3	TGTGCCAGCAGTTTTGGGCAGGGTGGGACAGATACGCAGTATTTT	CASSFGQGGTDTQYF
.	many	TRBV5-1	TRBJ2-7	TGCGCCAGCAACCCCCTTGGACCCGGCGAGCAGTACTTC	CASNPLGPGEQYF
.	many	TRBV5-6	TRBJ2-2	TGTGCCAGCAGCTTGGGACTTTACACCGGGGAGCTGTTTTTT	CASSLGLYTGELFF
TRBD2	many	TRBV24-1	TRBJ2-1	TGTGCCACCAGAGGACTAGCGGGAAACAATGAGCAGTTCTTC	CATRGLAGNNEQFF
TRBD1	many	TRBV20-1	TRBJ1-4	TGCCTCGGGTCGACAGGGGAAAAACTGTTTTTT	CLGSTGEKLFF
.	many	TRBV10-2	TRBJ2-2	TGCGCCAGCTGCCGAGGGATTACGAACACCGGGGAGCTGTTTTTT	CASCRGITNTGELFF
.	.	TRBV5-1	TRBJ2-7	TGCGCCAGAGCCCCAAAACACGGGGGTAGCGAGCAGTACTTC	CARAPKHGGSEQYF
.	many	TRBV20-1	TRBJ2-4	TGCAGTGCCCCGGGCCCTCCGCAACGCCTGGGGATTCAGTACTTC	CSAPGPPQRLGIQYF
.	many	TRBV6-6	TRBJ2-3	TGTGCCAGCAGTTGGTTGGGGGCCGATACGCAGTATTTT	CASSWLGADTQYF
TRBD2	many	TRBV27	TRBJ2-1	TGTGCCACCCAACTGGCTAGCGGGAGTGGATGGTCCGCCACTAGGTCCTACAATGAGCAGTTCTTC	CATQLASGSGWSATRSYNEQFF
.	.	TRBV7-2	TRBJ2-3	TGTGCCAGCAGCTTAGGAGGGCGGCGGAGCCGCACAGATACGCAGTATTTT	CASSLGGRRSRTDTQYF
.	many	TRBV11-3	TRBJ2-3	TGTGCCAGCAGCTTGACAGGAGGAGATACGCAGTATTTT	CASSLTGGDTQYF
.	few	TRBV5-4	TRBJ1-2	TGTGCCAGCAGCTTGGAGGGGATGCGGGCAAAGACTAACTATGGCTACACCTTC	CASSLEGMRAKTNYGYTF
.	.	TRBV5-1	TRBJ2-5	TGCGCCAGCAGCAAGGACCTAGAGACCCAGTACTTC	CASSKDLETQYF
.	many	TRBV19	TRBJ1-6	TGTGCCAGTAGTCCCGCGGGGGCCTATAATTCACCCCTCCACTTT	CASSPAGAYNSPLHF
.	many	TRBV7-8	TRBJ1-1	TGTGCCAGCAGTGAGAGATCCGGAGGTCGAGCTTTCTTT	CASSERSGGRAFF
TRBD2	many	TRBV10-2	TRBJ2-1	TGCGCCAGCAGGCGACTAGCGGTTACCTACAATGAGCAGTTCTTC	CASRRLAVTYNEQFF
.	.	TRBV6-2/TRBV6-3	TRBJ2-2	TGTGCCAGCAGTTTCTTAACCGGGGAGCTGTTTTTT	CASSFLTGELFF
.	many	TRBV6-1	TRBJ1-2	TGTGCCACTCACGAGGACTATGGCTACACCTTC	CATHEDYGYTF
.	few	TRBV7-9	TRBJ2-5	TGTGCCAGCAGCCCTAGGGCCCTGACAGAGACCCAGTACTTC	CASSPRALTETQYF
.	many	TRBV12-3/TRBV12-4	TRBJ1-5	TGTGCCAGCAGTGGACAGAGAAGGCAGCCCCAGCATTTT	CASSGQRRQPQHF
.	many	TRBV3-1	TRBJ1-2	TGTGCCAGCAAGAGGGAGGGTAGCTATGGCTACACCTTC	CASKREGSYGYTF
.	.	TRBV6-6	TRBJ2-5	TGTGCCAGCAGTTACTCGGAAGCCCTCGGGGAGACCCAGTACTTC	CASSYSEALGETQYF
.	.	TRBV28	TRBJ2-3	TGTGCCAGCAGCCACGGCCAGGGAAGCGCTACGCAGTATTTT	CASSHGQGSATQYF
TRBD1	few	TRBV29-1	TRBJ2-2	TGCAGCGTGGGGACAGGGAACACCGGGGAGCTGTTTTTT	CSVGTGNTGELFF
TRBD1	.	TRBV7-9	TRBJ1-6	TGTGCCAGCAGCTTAACAGGGGAGTATTCACCCCTCCACTTT	CASSLTGEYSPLHF
.	many	TRBV7-2	TRBJ2-3	TGTGCCAGCAGCTCCGTCGGAGGGGCAGATACGCAGTATTTT	CASSSVGGADTQYF
.	many	TRBV15	TRBJ2-2	TGTGCCACCAGTATCAGGGGCCACGGGGAGCTGTTTTTT	CATSIRGHGELFF